The 2 T cell receptor beta chains below were found in one sample sequenced in a study of blood T cell repertoires in COVID-19. Some clones are missing from TCRdb's copy, which holds only in-frame ones; the method was immunoSEQ multiplex PCR. This sample carries a few hundred thousand clones, around four fifths of them seen once, and the ten largest clones take around 8.8%. Sequencing used PBMCs or T cells enriched from blood (not recorded which). All receptors derive from a man between 35 and 55 years old who had recovered from COVID-19.

This clone was seen only a few times. The V and J genes are TRBV5-1 and TRBJ2-4; 10 bases line up with TRBD1. V lost 2 bases and J lost 6; bases outside the gene matches: 11. Germline values: CDR1 SGHRS, CDR2 YFSETQ. The CDR3 has 17 residues. CDR3 bases: TGCGCCAGCAGCTTCACACCAGGGACAGGGGCTGGAAACATTCAGTACTTC. Protein: CASSFTPGTGAGNIQYF.

The rearrangement uses TRBV20-1 and TRBJ1-1, with TRBD1 identical over 8 bases. With 3 bases clipped from V and 5 bases from J, the junction kept 8 bases outside the gene matches. Per the germline V gene, CDR1 is DFQATT and CDR2 is SNEGSKA (reference sequence). This CDR3 region has 14 residues. The CDR3 coding sequence is TGCAGTGCTAGTGGGACAGGAGGTTGGACTGAAGCTTTCTTT. Protein product: CSASGTGGWTEAFF.